This T cell receptor (beta chain) came from a study of response to subunit inactivated influenza vaccine. Worth noting for this clonotype: The antigen remains unidentified.

TCRdb re-analysed the RT-PCR reads in MiXCR, keeping a single row per CDR3 protein. The table shows about 610,000 distinct CDR3 sequences, with approximately 14% occurring only once. General study findings and limits: Few new T cells, the authors suggested, are recruited by each seasonal influenza vaccination.

This CDR3 contains 14 residues. V lost 6 bases and J lost 2, with 8 bases in between. The receptor was derived from a man aged 50 or older who received an inactivated influenza vaccine. Sample: PBMCs from blood, taken roughly 12 days after vaccination. The genes are TRBV12-3 or TRBV12-4 and TRBJ1-6; D may be TRBD1 (6 bases). The CDR3 DNA reads as TGTGCCAGCAGAACAGGGACCTATAATTCACCCCTCCACTTT. It codes for CASRTGTYNSPLHF.